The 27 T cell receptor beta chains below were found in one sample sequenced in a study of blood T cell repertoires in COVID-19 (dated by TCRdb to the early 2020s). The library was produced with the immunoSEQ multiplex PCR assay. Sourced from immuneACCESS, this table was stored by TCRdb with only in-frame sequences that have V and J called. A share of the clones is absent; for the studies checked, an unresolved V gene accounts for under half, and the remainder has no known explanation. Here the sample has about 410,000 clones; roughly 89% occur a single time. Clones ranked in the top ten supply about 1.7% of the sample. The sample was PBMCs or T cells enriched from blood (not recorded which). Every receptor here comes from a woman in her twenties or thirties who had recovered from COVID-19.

CDR3 in amino acids: CASSQDSGVGNTIYF. CDR3 in DNA: TGTGCCAGCAGCCAAGATTCGGGGGTCGGAAACACCATATATTTT. The chain is built from TRBV3-1 (or the pseudogene TRBV3-2) and TRBJ1-3, with a tentative D call TRBD1 (5 bases). Germline assignment: CDR1 LGHDT and CDR2 YNNKEL (reference sequence). The germline V and J ends were trimmed by 0 bases and 4 bases, with 10 bases remaining between them. The CDR3 runs 15 residues.

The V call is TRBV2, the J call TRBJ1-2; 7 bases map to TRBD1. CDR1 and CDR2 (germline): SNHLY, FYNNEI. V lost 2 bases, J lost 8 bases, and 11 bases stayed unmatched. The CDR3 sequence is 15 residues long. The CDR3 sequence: CASSETRDSPSGYTF. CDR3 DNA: TGTGCCAGCAGTGAAACCCGGGACAGCCCCAGCGGCTACACCTTC.

Written as DNA, the CDR3 is TGTGCCAGCAAGGGACAGGGAGACGTGTATTCACCCCTCCACTTT. Amino acid sequence: CASKGQGDVYSPLHF. This chain connects TRBV5-4 to TRBJ1-6; 9 bases are a match to TRBD1. The CDR3 has 15 amino acids. The ends lost 6 bases at V and 8 bases at J; junction bases unmatched: 9. The germline V gene has CDR1 SGHNT and CDR2 YYREEE (reference sequence).

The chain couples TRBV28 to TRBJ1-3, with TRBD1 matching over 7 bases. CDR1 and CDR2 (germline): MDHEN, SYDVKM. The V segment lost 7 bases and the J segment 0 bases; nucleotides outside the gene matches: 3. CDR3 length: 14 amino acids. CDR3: CASTAGGSGNTIYF. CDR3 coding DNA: TGTGCCAGCACCGCAGGGGGCTCTGGAAACACCATATATTTT.

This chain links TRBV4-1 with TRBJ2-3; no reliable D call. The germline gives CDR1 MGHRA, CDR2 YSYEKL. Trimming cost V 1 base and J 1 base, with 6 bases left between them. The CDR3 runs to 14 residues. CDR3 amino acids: CASSQAPGTDTQYF. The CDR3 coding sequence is TGCGCCAGCAGCCAAGCTCCAGGCACAGATACGCAGTATTTT.

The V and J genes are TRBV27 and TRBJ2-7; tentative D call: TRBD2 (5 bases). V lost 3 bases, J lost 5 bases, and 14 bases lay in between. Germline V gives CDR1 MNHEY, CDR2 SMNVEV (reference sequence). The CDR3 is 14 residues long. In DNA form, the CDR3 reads TGTGCCAGCAGTTTGCTCGGAGGAGCCGACGAGCAGTACTTC. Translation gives CASSLLGGADEQYF.

CDR3: CASSHEGVTEAFF. The CDR3 DNA follows: TGTGCCAGCAGCCACGAGGGCGTCACTGAAGCTTTCTTT. The rearrangement uses TRBV3-1 (or the pseudogene TRBV3-2) and TRBJ1-1; D not certain. Per germline, CDR1 LGHDT and CDR2 YNNKEL (reference sequence). The CDR3 loop spans 13 amino acids. V shed 3 bases and J shed 4 bases, with 9 bases lying between them.

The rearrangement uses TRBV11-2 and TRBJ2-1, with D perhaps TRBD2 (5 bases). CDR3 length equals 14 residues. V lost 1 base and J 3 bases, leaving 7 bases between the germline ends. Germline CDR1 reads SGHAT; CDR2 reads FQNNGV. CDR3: CASSLGEGYNEQFF. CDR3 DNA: TGTGCCAGCAGCTTAGGCGAGGGCTACAATGAGCAGTTCTTC.

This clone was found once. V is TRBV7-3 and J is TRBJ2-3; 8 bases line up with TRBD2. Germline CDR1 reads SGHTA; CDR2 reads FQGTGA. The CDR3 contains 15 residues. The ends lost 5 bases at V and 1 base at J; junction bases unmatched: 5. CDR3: CASSDAGGGTDTQYF. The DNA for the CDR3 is TGTGCCAGCAGCGATGCGGGGGGAGGCACAGATACGCAGTATTTT.

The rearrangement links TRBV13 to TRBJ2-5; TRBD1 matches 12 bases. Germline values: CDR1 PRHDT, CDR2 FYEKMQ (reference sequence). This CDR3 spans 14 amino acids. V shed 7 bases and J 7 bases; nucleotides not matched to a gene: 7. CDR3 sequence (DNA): TGTGCCAGCAACCGGGACAGGGGGCTCGGGACCCAGTACTTC. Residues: CASNRDRGLGTQYF.

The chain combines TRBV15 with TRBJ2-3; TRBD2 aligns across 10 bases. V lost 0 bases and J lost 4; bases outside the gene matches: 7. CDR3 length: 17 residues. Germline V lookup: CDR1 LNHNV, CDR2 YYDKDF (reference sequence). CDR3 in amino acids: CATSRDLGAGGADTQYF. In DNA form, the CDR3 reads TGTGCCACCAGCAGAGATCTGGGAGCGGGAGGGGCAGATACGCAGTATTTT.

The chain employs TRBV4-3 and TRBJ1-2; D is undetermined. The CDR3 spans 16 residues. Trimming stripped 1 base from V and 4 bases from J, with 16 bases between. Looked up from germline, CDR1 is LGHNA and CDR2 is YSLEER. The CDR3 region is CASSQVWQVAGYGYTF. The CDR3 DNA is TGCGCCAGCAGCCAAGTGTGGCAGGTTGCTGGCTATGGCTACACCTTC.

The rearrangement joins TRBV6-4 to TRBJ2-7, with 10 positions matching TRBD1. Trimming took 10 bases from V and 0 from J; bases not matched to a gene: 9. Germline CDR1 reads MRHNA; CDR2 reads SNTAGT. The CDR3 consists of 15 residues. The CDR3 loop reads CATPIGTGDSYEQYF. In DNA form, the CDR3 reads TGTGCCACCCCGATCGGGACAGGGGACTCCTACGAGCAGTACTTC.

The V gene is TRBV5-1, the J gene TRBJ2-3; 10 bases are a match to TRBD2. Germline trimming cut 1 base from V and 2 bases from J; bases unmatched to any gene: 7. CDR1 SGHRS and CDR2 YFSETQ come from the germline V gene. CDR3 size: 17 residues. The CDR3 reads CASSLKLAGEYTDTQYF. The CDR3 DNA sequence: TGCGCCAGCAGCTTGAAGCTAGCGGGGGAATACACAGATACGCAGTATTTT.

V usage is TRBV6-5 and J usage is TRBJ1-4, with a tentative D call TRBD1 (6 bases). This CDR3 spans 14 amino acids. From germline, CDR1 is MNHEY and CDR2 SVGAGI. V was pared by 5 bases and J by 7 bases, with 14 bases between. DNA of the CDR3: TGTGCCAGCAGTCAACAGGGTACTCCTGAAAAACTGTTTTTT. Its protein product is CASSQQGTPEKLFF.

The CDR3, as DNA: TGTGCCAGCAGCCAACGCGGCCAGCGGAGGAACAGGGGGCAGTTCTTC. Encoded protein: CASSQRGQRRNRGQFF. The chain couples TRBV3-1 (or the pseudogene TRBV3-2) to TRBJ2-1, with TRBD1 identical over 7 bases. Looked up from germline, CDR1 is LGHDT and CDR2 is YNNKEL (reference sequence). V trimming: 2 bases; J trimming: 12 bases; junction bases outside the gene matches: 16. CDR3 length equals 16 residues.

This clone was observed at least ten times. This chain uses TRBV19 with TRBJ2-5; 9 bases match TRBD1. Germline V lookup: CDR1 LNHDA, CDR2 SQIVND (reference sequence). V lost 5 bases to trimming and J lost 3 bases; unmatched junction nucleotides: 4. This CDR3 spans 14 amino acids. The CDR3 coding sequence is TGTGCCAGTAGTGTGACAGGGGGGGAAGAGACCCAGTACTTC. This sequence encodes CASSVTGGEETQYF.

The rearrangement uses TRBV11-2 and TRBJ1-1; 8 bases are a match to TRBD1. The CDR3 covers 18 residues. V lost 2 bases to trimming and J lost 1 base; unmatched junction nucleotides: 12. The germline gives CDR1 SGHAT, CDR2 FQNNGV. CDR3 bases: TGTGCCAGCAGCTTATATGGTGGACAGGGTTTTGGGAACACTGAAGCTTTCTTT. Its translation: CASSLYGGQGFGNTEAFF.

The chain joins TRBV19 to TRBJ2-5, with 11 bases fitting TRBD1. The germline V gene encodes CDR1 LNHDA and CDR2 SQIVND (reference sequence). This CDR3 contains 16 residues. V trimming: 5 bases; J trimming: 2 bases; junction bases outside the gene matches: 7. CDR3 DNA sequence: TGTGCCAGTAGTCCCCGGACAGGGGGCCGGCAAGAGACCCAGTACTTC. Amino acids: CASSPRTGGRQETQYF.

CDR3 in DNA: TGTGCCAGCAGTTACTCACAGGGGGCAGGCGAAAAACTGTTTTTT. Protein product: CASSYSQGAGEKLFF. This chain connects TRBV6-5 to TRBJ1-4, with 9 bases identical to TRBD1. The CDR3 is made up of 15 amino acids. J gave up 8 bases and V 0 bases, and 4 bases lay outside the gene matches. The germline V gene encodes CDR1 MNHEY and CDR2 SVGAGI.

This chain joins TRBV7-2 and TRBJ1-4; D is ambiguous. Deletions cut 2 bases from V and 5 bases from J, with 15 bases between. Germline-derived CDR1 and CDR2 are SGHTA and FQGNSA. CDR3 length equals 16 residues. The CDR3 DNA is TGTGCCAGCAGCTTAAATAGTGCCGGACTAAATGAAAAACTGTTTTTT. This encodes CASSLNSAGLNEKLFF.

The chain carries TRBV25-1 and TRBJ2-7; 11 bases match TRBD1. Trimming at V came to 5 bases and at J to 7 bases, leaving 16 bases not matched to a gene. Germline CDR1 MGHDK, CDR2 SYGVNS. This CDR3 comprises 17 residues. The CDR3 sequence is CASSQSYWDRGSYEQYF. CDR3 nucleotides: TGTGCCAGCAGTCAGTCCTACTGGGACAGGGGGTCTTATGAGCAGTACTTC.

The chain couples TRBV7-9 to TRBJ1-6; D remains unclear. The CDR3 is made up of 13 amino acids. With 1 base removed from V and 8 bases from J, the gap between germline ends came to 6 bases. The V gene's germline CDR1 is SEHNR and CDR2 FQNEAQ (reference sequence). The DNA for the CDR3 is TGTGCCAGCAGCTTAGGGGCCGATTCACCCCTCCACTTT. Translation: CASSLGADSPLHF.

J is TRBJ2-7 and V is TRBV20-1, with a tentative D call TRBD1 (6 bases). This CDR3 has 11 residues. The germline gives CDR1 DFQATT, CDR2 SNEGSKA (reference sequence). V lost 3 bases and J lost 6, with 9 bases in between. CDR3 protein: CSASLGAEQYF. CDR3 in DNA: TGCAGTGCTAGCTTGGGGGCCGAGCAGTACTTC.

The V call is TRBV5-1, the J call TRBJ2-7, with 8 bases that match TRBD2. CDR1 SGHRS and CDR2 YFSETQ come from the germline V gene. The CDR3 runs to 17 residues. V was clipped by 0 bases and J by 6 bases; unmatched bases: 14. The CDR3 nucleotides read TGCGCCAGCAGCTTGGCCGTCCTCAGCGGGAGCAAGGGCGAGCAGTACTTC. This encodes CASSLAVLSGSKGEQYF. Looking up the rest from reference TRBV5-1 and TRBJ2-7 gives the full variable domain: KAGVTQTPRYLIKTRGQQVTLSCSPISGHRSVSWYQQTPGQGLQFLFEYFSETQRNKGNFPGRFSGRQFSNSRSEMNVSTLELGDSALYLCASSLAVLSGSKGEQYFGPGTRLTVT.

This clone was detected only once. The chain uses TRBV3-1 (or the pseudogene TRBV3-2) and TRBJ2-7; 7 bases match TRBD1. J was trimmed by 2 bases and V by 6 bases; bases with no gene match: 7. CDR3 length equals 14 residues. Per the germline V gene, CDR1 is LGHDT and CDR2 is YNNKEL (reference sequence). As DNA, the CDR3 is TGTGCCAGCAGTTCGGGACAGAAAGCCTACGAGCAGTACTTC. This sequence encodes CASSSGQKAYEQYF.

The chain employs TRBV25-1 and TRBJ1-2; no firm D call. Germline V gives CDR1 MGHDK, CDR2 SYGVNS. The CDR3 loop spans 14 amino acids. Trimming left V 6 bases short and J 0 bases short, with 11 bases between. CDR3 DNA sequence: TGTGCCAGCAGACCAGACACCACTAACTATGGCTACACCTTC. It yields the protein CASRPDTTNYGYTF.